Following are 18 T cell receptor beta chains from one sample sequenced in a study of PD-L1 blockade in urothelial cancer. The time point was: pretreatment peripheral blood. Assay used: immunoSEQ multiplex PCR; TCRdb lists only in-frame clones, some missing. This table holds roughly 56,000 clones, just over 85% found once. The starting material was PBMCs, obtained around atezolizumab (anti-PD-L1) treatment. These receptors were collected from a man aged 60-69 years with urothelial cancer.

CDR3 region: CASSLGEGAFF. CDR3 DNA sequence: TGTGCCAGCTCACTGGGGGAGGGAGCTTTCTTT. The J gene is TRBJ1-1, the V gene TRBV18; tentative D call: TRBD1 (5 bases). Germline CDR1 KGHSH, CDR2 LQKENI. Trimming took off 4 bases at V and 10 bases at J, with 10 bases between the two ends. CDR3 length equals 11 residues.

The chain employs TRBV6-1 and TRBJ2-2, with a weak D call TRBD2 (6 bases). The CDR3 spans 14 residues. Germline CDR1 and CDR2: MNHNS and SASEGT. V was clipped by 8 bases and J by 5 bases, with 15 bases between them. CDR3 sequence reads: CASVPGRLTGELFF. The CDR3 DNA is TGTGCCAGCGTCCCTGGGAGGTTGACCGGGGAGCTGTTTTTT.

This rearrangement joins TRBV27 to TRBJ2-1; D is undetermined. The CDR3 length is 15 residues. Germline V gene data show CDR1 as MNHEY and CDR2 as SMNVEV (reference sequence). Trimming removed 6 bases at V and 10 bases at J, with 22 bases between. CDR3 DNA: TGTGCCAGCAGGGAGAGGAGCTACCCACATGGCGAGCAGTTCTTC. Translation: CASRERSYPHGEQFF.

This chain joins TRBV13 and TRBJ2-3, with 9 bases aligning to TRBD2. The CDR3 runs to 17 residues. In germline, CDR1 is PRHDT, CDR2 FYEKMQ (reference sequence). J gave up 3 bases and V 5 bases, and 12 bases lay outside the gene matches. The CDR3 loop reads CASSPPWRGGATDTQYF. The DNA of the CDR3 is TGTGCCAGCAGCCCACCGTGGCGCGGGGGGGCGACAGATACGCAGTATTTT.

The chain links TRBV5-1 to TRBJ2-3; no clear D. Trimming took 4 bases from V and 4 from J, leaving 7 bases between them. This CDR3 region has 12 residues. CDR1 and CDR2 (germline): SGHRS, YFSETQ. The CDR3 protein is CASSREADTQYF. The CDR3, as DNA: TGCGCCAGCAGCCGCGAGGCAGATACGCAGTATTTT.

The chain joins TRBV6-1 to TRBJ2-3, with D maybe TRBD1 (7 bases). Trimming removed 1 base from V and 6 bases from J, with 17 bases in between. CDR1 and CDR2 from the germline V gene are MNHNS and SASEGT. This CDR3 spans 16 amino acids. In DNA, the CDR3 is TGTGCCAGCAGTGAAGAGTGGGGACCAGGGGGGGATACGCAGTATTTT. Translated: CASSEEWGPGGDTQYF.

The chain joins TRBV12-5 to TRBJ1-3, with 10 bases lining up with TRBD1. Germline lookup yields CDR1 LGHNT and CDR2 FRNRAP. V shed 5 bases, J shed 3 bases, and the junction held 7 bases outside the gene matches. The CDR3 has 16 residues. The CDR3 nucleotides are TGTGCTAGTGGTCTGGGACAGGGGATGGATGGAAACACCATATATTTT. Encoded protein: CASGLGQGMDGNTIYF.

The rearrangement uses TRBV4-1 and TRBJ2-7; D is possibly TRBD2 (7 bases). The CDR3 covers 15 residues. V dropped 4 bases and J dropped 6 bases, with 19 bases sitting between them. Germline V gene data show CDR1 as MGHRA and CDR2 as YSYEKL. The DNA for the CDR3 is TGCGCCAGCAGCCCCGCCCGGGCGGGGGCCTCCGAGCAGTACTTC. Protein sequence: CASSPARAGASEQYF.

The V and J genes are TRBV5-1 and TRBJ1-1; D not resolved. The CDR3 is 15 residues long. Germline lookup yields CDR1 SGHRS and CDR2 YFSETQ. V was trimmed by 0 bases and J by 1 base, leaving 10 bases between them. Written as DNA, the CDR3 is TGCGCCAGCAGCTTGGAAGGCAGGCCGAACACTGAAGCTTTCTTT. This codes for CASSLEGRPNTEAFF.

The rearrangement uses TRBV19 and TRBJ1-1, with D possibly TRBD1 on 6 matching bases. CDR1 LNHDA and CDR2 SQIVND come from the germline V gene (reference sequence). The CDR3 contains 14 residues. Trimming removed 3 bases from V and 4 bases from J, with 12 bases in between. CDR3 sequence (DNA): TGTGCCAGTAGTATGTGGGGGCCGGGCACTGAAGCTTTCTTT. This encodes CASSMWGPGTEAFF.

The CDR3, as DNA: TGTGCCAGCAGCCCAGGGGGCGGTTACGAGCAGTACTTC. It specifies CASSPGGGYEQYF. V is TRBV7-9 and J is TRBJ2-7; 8 nucleotides line up with TRBD1. Germline lookup yields CDR1 SEHNR and CDR2 FQNEAQ (reference sequence). Unmatched junction bases numbered 4, after V lost 5 bases and J lost 4 bases. The CDR3 is 13 amino acids.

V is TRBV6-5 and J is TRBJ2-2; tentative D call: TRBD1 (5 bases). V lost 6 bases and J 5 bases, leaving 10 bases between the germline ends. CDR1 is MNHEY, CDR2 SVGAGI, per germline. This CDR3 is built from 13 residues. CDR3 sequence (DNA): TGTGCCAGCAGACAGCAGGGAACCGGGGAGCTGTTTTTT. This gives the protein CASRQQGTGELFF.

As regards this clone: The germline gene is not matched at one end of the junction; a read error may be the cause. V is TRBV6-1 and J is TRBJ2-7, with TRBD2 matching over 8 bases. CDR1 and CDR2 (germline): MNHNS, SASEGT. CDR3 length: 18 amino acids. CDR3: CASSVTNSAGVGPYKQYF. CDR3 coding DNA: TGTGCCAGCAGTGTAACCAACTCAGCGGGGGTCGGCCCCTACAAGCAGTACTTC.

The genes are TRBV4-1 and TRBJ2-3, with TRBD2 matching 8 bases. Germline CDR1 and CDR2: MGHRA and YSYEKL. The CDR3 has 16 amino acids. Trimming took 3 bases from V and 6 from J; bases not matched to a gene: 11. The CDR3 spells CASSQPGGTKRDTQYF. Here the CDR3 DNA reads TGCGCCAGCAGCCAGCCGGGGGGGACTAAAAGGGATACGCAGTATTTT.

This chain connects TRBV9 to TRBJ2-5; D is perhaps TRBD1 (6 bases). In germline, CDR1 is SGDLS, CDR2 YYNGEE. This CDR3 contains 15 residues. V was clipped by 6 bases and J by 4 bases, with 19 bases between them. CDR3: CASTQDEGVRETQYF. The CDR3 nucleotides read TGTGCCAGCACCCAGGACGAGGGGGTTCGAGAGACCCAGTACTTC.

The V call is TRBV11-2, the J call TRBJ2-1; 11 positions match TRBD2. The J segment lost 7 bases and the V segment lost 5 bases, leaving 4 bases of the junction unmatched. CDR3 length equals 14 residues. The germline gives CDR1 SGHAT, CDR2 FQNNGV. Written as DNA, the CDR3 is TGTGCCAGCAGCACCTGGACTAGCGGGAATGAGCAGTTCTTC. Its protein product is CASSTWTSGNEQFF.

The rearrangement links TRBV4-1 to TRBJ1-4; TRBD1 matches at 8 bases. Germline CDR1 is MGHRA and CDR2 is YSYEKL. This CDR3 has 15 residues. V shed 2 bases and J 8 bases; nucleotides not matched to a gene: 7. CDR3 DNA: TGCGCCAGCAGCCAACCGGACAGGGAGTCGGAAAAACTGTTTTTT. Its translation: CASSQPDRESEKLFF.

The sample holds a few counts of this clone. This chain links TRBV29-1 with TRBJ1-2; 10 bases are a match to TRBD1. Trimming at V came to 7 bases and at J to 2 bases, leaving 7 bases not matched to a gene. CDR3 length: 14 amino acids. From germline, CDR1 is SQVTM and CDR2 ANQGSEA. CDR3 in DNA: TGCAGCGGCTCCTCGGGACAGGGGAACTATGGCTACACCTTC. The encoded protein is CSGSSGQGNYGYTF.